These T cell receptor beta chains were read from a single sample in a study of blood T cell repertoires in COVID-19. Produced via immunoSEQ multiplex PCR; TCRdb's table is partial and in-frame only. The data hold about 240,000 clones, with roughly 82% observed a single time. Sequencing was carried out using peripheral blood. The receptors were sampled from a man aged 80 or over with acute or convalescent COVID-19. CDR3s include the opening cysteine and the closing phenylalanine or tryptophan.

J gene	V gene	CDR3 length	CDR3 protein
TRBJ1-2	TRBV19	14	CASSIYETNYGYTF
TRBJ2-7	TRBV6-1	14	CASSESQGAYEQYF
TRBJ2-2	TRBV6-4	14	CASSAGGDPGELFF
TRBJ2-1	TRBV27	14	CASSLAGVPNEQFF
TRBJ1-5	TRBV7-9	15	CASSLGGTVNQPQHF
TRBJ1-6	TRBV27	15	CASSSRRTGGSPLHF
TRBJ1-1	TRBV4-3	13	CASSDGQTRKAFF
TRBJ1-4	TRBV19	14	CASSDRGFNEKLFF
TRBJ2-2	TRBV2	16	CATRQDGGAVTGELFF
TRBJ2-2	TRBV24-1	14	CATSVQGNTGELFF
TRBJ2-3	TRBV18	17	CASSPTRTGAITDTQYF
TRBJ2-3	TRBV5-1	15	CASSRQAGATDTQYF
TRBJ2-5	TRBV4-2	15	CASSQESGRQETQYF
TRBJ1-1	TRBV29-1	12	CSVQASNTEAFF
TRBJ2-2	TRBV6-5	14	CASSSGDKGGELFF
TRBJ1-4	TRBV7-8	18	CASSLAGTGFGGNEKLFF
TRBJ1-1	TRBV5-6	14	CASSPYPENTEAFF
TRBJ1-5	TRBV21-1	15	CASSEARASNQPQHF
TRBJ2-7	TRBV7-9	15	CASTDSGPVSYEQYF
TRBJ1-6	TRBV5-4	13	CASSLAGGSPLHF
TRBJ1-2	TRBV6-1	14	CASSPGLSNYGYTF
TRBJ1-1	TRBV6-2/TRBV6-3	14	CASSPGGSQTEAFF
TRBJ2-2	TRBV2	12	CASTQGTGELFF
TRBJ1-5	TRBV28	15	CASSNPDSPNQPQHF
TRBJ2-7	TRBV6-6	16	CASSSFSGGAFYEQYF
TRBJ1-6	TRBV21-1	11	CASKYNSPLHF
TRBJ1-3	TRBV6-5	14	CASRPRGSGNTIYF
TRBJ2-7	TRBV28	18	CASSGWGMTSGSIYEQYF
TRBJ1-2	TRBV21-1	13	CASSKAGGDGYTF
TRBJ2-7	TRBV18	12	CASSPGGPEQYF
TRBJ1-2	TRBV4-3	14	CASSQDFHEGGYTF
TRBJ1-3	TRBV4-1	17	CASSQGVAGRFGSTIYF
TRBJ2-7	TRBV27	14	CASSWTGPSYEQYF
TRBJ1-2	TRBV4-2	16	CASSQEQGPNEYGYTF
TRBJ2-1	TRBV5-1	11	CASSFDTEQFF
TRBJ2-1	TRBV24-1	17	CATSDFPSGSSYNEQFF
TRBJ1-2	TRBV3-1/TRBV3-2	13	CASSQVSDGGYTF
TRBJ1-4	TRBV2	14	CASSLTGTVEKLFF
TRBJ2-7	TRBV28	14	CASSPTRPGGEQYF
TRBJ2-7	TRBV6-5	16	CASSYWGSGGFDEQYF
TRBJ1-3	TRBV18	19	CASSPLTPGGAISGNTIYF
TRBJ2-7	TRBV5-1	17	CASSLGLGGASSYEQYF
TRBJ1-2	TRBV5-4	14	CASSLAVSHYGYTF
TRBJ1-1	TRBV5-6	15	CASSFGGNSGTEAFF
TRBJ1-2	TRBV4-3	12	CASSYLWGGYTF
TRBJ1-5	TRBV28	14	CASSSGQGWKPQHF
TRBJ1-5	TRBV29-1	14	CSVRVGGSNQPQHF
TRBJ2-2	TRBV10-2	14	CASSESSLVGELFF
TRBJ2-1	TRBV12-5	16	CASGFFSGGHINEQFF
TRBJ2-1	TRBV28	17	CASSLTSGRAERDEQFF
TRBJ2-5	TRBV7-6	15	CASSLGTSGVETQYF
TRBJ1-5	TRBV28	16	CASSLRKGTSNQPQHF
TRBJ1-1	TRBV28	15	CASSPLGGIGGEAFF
TRBJ2-7	TRBV5-1	16	CASSLGGGTVGYEQYF
TRBJ2-5	TRBV5-4	15	CASSRSGGVGETQYF
TRBJ1-1	TRBV28	14	CASSLSGWNTEAFF
TRBJ1-1	TRBV10-1	12	CASTNRNTEAFF